The T cell receptor beta chain under discussion was sequenced for a study of cytomegalovirus exposure and HLA in healthy donors. Turning to the study itself: Sequencing of 150 million to 200 million T cells in an earlier analysis found 100 million to 140 million unique TCR beta sequences. In an early release, HLA-typed donors contributed approximately 80 million unique TCR sequences.

Study-level results: Three chains tied to CMV proved CMV antigen-specific in vitro.

Every donor was a healthy person donating bone marrow. 13 Jbeta primers and 60 Vbeta primers were used for the PCR. Generated by immunoSEQ multiplex PCR, the TCRdb table keeps only in-frame clones and is missing some. The sample holds 120,000 to 150,000 clones; roughly three quarters are singletons and the top ten take more than 0.95%. Points on this clone: Its specificity is not known.

The CDR3 spans 18 residues. Germline trimming cut 5 bases from V and 1 base from J; bases unmatched to any gene: 15. Germline V gives CDR1 SEHNR, CDR2 FQNEAQ (reference sequence). The gene calls are TRBV7-9 and TRBJ2-5; TRBD1 matches at 8 bases. This receptor was identified in a man aged 18 to 30 in good health and CMV-seronegative. Sequenced material: PBMCs. CDR3 bases: TGTGCCAGCAGCGTACCGGGACAGGCCAGTATAATCCAAGAGACCCAGTACTTC. It specifies CASSVPGQASIIQETQYF.